These 14 T cell receptor beta chains came from one sample sequenced in a study of blood T cell repertoires in COVID-19. Some clones are missing from TCRdb's copy, which holds only in-frame ones; the method was immunoSEQ multiplex PCR. The table records 210,000 or so clones, more than 70% of them present only once. The sequenced material came from peripheral blood. These receptors all stem from a woman aged 55-70 years with acute or convalescent COVID-19.

This rearrangement joins TRBV2 to TRBJ2-3; D ambiguous. V lost 4 bases, J lost 0 bases, and 11 bases lay in between. The germline CDR1 and CDR2 sequences are SNHLY and FYNNEI. This CDR3 region has 15 residues. Written as DNA, the CDR3 is TGTGCCAGCAGTGCAGCGAGTGCTAGCACAGATACGCAGTATTTT. This gives the protein CASSAASASTDTQYF. Full variable domain (rest looked up from reference TRBV2 and TRBJ2-3): EPEVTQTPSHQVTQMGQEVILRCVPISNHLYFYWYRQILGQKVEFLVSFYNNEISEKSEIFDDQFSVERPDGSNFTLKIRSTKLEDSAMYFCASSAASASTDTQYFGPGTRLTVL.

In its sample, this clone was seen once. V and J are TRBV18 and TRBJ1-5; D may be TRBD1 (6 bases). Trimming removed 3 bases from V and 4 bases from J, with 13 bases in between. Germline V gives CDR1 KGHSH, CDR2 LQKENI. This CDR3 comprises 15 residues. CDR3 sequence reads: CASSPSDSFNQPQHF. CDR3 DNA: TGTGCCAGCTCACCTTCGGACAGCTTTAATCAGCCCCAGCATTTT.

This clone is a singleton in its sample. The genes are TRBV30 and TRBJ2-7; no clear D. CDR1 and CDR2 from the germline V gene are GTSNPN and SVGIG (reference sequence). This CDR3 spans 14 amino acids. V was clipped by 1 base and J by 4 bases, with 14 bases between them. This CDR3 reads CAWSAPGRSYEQYF. The CDR3 DNA reads as TGTGCCTGGAGTGCCCCGGGTCGCTCTTACGAGCAGTACTTC.

The chain employs TRBV6-5 and TRBJ2-7; 10 bases are a match to TRBD2. Losses at the gene ends were 6 bases for V and 2 bases for J; bases not matched to a gene: 4. The CDR3 is 14 amino acids. Germline V gene sequence: CDR1 MNHEY, CDR2 SVGAGI. CDR3: CASSLAGGTYEQYF. CDR3 bases: TGTGCCAGCAGCTTAGCGGGAGGCACCTACGAGCAGTACTTC.

The gene calls are TRBV9 and TRBJ1-2, with a possible D match to TRBD1 (5 bases). CDR1 and CDR2 (germline): SGDLS, YYNGEE. With 4 bases removed from V and 5 bases from J, the gap between germline ends came to 9 bases. This CDR3 spans 12 amino acids. The CDR3 loop is CASSPDSYGYTF. The CDR3 nucleotides are TGTGCCAGCAGCCCCGACAGTTATGGCTACACCTTC.

This chain uses TRBV6-5 with TRBJ1-4; a possible D gene is TRBD1 (5 bases). V lost 4 bases to trimming and J lost 8 bases, with 14 bases between them. The CDR3 is 14 amino acids. Germline loops: CDR1 MNHEY, CDR2 SVGAGI. CDR3 loop: CASSSQAGGEKLFF. The CDR3 region has the DNA TGTGCCAGCAGTTCTCAAGCGGGGGGGGAAAAACTGTTTTTT.

This clone was detected only once. V is TRBV3-1 (or the pseudogene TRBV3-2) and J is TRBJ1-3; no reliable D call. CDR3 length: 15 residues. V dropped 0 bases and J dropped 4 bases, with 10 bases sitting between them. Germline V lookup: CDR1 LGHDT, CDR2 YNNKEL (reference sequence). CDR3 DNA sequence: TGTGCCAGCAGCCAAGAGGCAAGATCGGGAAACACCATATATTTT. Residues: CASSQEARSGNTIYF.

This chain joins TRBV18 and TRBJ1-4; no clear D. V dropped 2 bases and J dropped 3 bases, with 7 bases sitting between them. The CDR3 consists of 14 residues. In germline, CDR1 is KGHSH, CDR2 LQKENI. DNA of the CDR3: TGTGCCAGCTCACCAGCGTTGGCTAATGAAAAACTGTTTTTT. As protein: CASSPALANEKLFF.

This rearrangement joins TRBV2 to TRBJ2-5, with TRBD2 identical over 9 bases. The germline V gene encodes CDR1 SNHLY and CDR2 FYNNEI. This CDR3 contains 13 residues. The V and J ends lost 9 bases and 4 bases, in that order; junction bases with no gene match: 6. This CDR3 reads CARGLAGRETQYF. In DNA form, the CDR3 reads TGTGCCAGAGGGCTAGCGGGGAGAGAGACCCAGTACTTC.

The J gene is TRBJ2-7, the V gene TRBV6-5; 11 bases fit TRBD2. The ends lost 6 bases at V and 2 bases at J; junction bases unmatched: 6. This CDR3 contains 15 residues. The germline gives CDR1 MNHEY, CDR2 SVGAGI. Written as DNA, the CDR3 is TGTGCCAGCAGGGCCGGGACTAGCGGCGCCTACGAGCAGTACTTC. Its protein product is CASRAGTSGAYEQYF.

This clone showed up just once. This CDR3 is CASSPSGTSGSWEQFF. The CDR3 nucleotides are TGTGCCAGCTCACCATCCGGGACTAGCGGGAGTTGGGAGCAGTTCTTC. The chain uses TRBV18 and TRBJ2-1; the match to TRBD2 covers 14 bases. Germline V gene data show CDR1 as KGHSH and CDR2 as LQKENI. The CDR3 contains 16 residues. After removal of 2 bases from V and 10 bases from J, the junction contained 7 bases not matched to a gene.

This clone showed up just once. The chain is built from TRBV7-8 and TRBJ2-7; D might be TRBD2 (6 bases). The CDR3 loop spans 18 amino acids. Trimming stripped 5 bases from V and 0 bases from J, with 23 bases between. In germline, CDR1 is SGHVS, CDR2 FQNEAQ. CDR3 sequence (DNA): TGTGCCAGCAGCCCCCAATTGCCGGGAGCCAGCCCCTCCTACGAGCAGTACTTC. This sequence encodes CASSPQLPGASPSYEQYF.

A few counts support this clone. V is TRBV19 and J is TRBJ1-6; 10 nucleotides line up with TRBD1. From germline, CDR1 is LNHDA and CDR2 SQIVND (reference sequence). J gave up 10 bases and V 6 bases, and 6 bases lay outside the gene matches. The CDR3 consists of 14 residues. The CDR3 coding sequence is TGTGCCAGTAGGACAGGGGGCCCTCAATCACCCCTCCACTTT. Amino acids: CASRTGGPQSPLHF.

The V call is TRBV4-3, the J call TRBJ2-6; no definite D call. Trimming took off 0 bases at V and 0 bases at J, with 12 bases between the two ends. This CDR3 spans 18 amino acids. CDR1 LGHNA and CDR2 YSLEER come from the germline V gene. CDR3 loop: CASSQDNSRSSGANVLTF. In DNA, the CDR3 is TGCGCCAGCAGCCAAGATAACAGCAGATCCTCTGGGGCCAACGTCCTGACTTTC.